The 15 T cell receptor beta chains below all came from one sample that was sequenced in a study of response to subunit inactivated influenza vaccine. TCRdb processed the RT-PCR reads anew with MiXCR; each CDR3 protein has one entry. Among 750,000 to 850,000 distinct CDR3 sequences listed, approximately 18% were seen once. Sequences were derived from PBMCs from blood, sampled more than 4 days after vaccination. Every receptor here comes from a man aged 50 or older who received an inactivated influenza vaccine.

The chain is built from TRBV6-1 and TRBJ2-1; D is unclear. CDR1 is MNHNS and CDR2 is SASEGT in the germline V gene. V lost 3 bases and J lost 9, with 15 bases in between. The CDR3 is made up of 14 amino acids. The CDR3 region is CASSEVFIETEQFF. In DNA, the CDR3 is TGTGCCAGCAGTGAGGTATTTATAGAGACTGAGCAGTTCTTC.

This clonotype was observed a handful of times. The rearrangement links TRBV7-9 to TRBJ2-1, with D perhaps matching TRBD2 (5 bases). The V end lost 1 base, the J end lost 7 bases, and 17 bases lay between the germline ends. CDR1 and CDR2 (germline): SEHNR, FQNEAQ (reference sequence). This CDR3 has 16 residues. This CDR3 is CASSLGGLAIRNEQFF. For the CDR3, the DNA is TGTGCCAGCAGCTTAGGGGGTCTAGCCATAAGGAATGAGCAGTTCTTC.

The genes are TRBV10-3 and TRBJ1-1; perhaps TRBD1 as D (5 bases). The CDR3 loop spans 15 amino acids. Germline values: CDR1 ENHRY, CDR2 SYGVKD. V was shortened by 2 bases and J by 9 bases, with 19 bases between the two germline ends. CDR3 nucleotide sequence: TGTGCCATCAGTGAGGGAGGGGATGGAGGACTGAAAGCTTTCTTT. It codes for CAISEGGDGGLKAFF.

This rearrangement joins TRBV29-1 to TRBJ1-5; 10 bases line up with TRBD1. CDR1 is SQVTM and CDR2 is ANQGSEA in the germline V gene. Germline trimming cut 4 bases from V and 5 bases from J; bases unmatched to any gene: 5. CDR3 length equals 14 residues. CDR3 nucleotide sequence: TGCAGCGTTGCTTTTGGGACAGGGGATCAGCCCCAGCATTTT. Its protein product is CSVAFGTGDQPQHF.

V usage is TRBV27 and J usage is TRBJ2-3; D not resolved. Trimming pared 4 bases from V and 0 bases from J, leaving 8 bases between. This CDR3 is built from 14 residues. Germline CDR1 and CDR2: MNHEY and SMNVEV (reference sequence). For the CDR3, the DNA is TGTGCCAGCAGTTACATCTCTAGCACAGATACGCAGTATTTT. It yields the protein CASSYISSTDTQYF.

This clonotype was found many times. The gene calls are TRBV5-6 and TRBJ2-7; the D gene could be TRBD1 or TRBD2 (5 bases each). CDR1 is SGHDT, CDR2 YYEEEE, per germline. CDR3 length equals 13 residues. Trimming cost V 2 bases and J 4 bases, with 10 bases left between them. For the CDR3, the DNA is TGTGCCAGCAGCTTCTCCAGGGAGTACGAGCAGTACTTC. This encodes CASSFSREYEQYF. Full variable domain (missing parts from reference TRBV5-6 and TRBJ2-7): DAGVTQSPTHLIKTRGQQVTLRCSPKSGHDTVSWYQQALGQGPQFIFQYYEEEERQRGNFPDRFSGHQFPNYSSELNVNALLLGDSALYLCASSFSREYEQYFGPGTRLTVT.

The sample holds a few counts of this clonotype. The V and J genes are TRBV20-1 and TRBJ2-7; TRBD2 aligns across 11 bases. V shed 6 bases, J shed 7 bases, and the junction held 11 bases outside the gene matches. CDR3 size: 14 residues. Germline CDR1 reads DFQATT; CDR2 reads SNEGSKA (reference sequence). This chain's CDR3 is CSAMGTSGGREQYF. CDR3 in DNA: TGCAGTGCCATGGGGACTAGCGGAGGTAGGGAGCAGTACTTC.

In this sample, this clonotype turned up a few times. The chain couples TRBV7-9 to TRBJ2-1, with 12 bases lining up with TRBD1. V was clipped by 0 bases and J by 9 bases; unmatched bases: 6. The CDR3 sequence is 16 residues long. The germline CDR1 and CDR2 sequences are SEHNR and FQNEAQ (reference sequence). CDR3 loop: CASSLAGQGAFGEQFF. Here the CDR3 DNA reads TGTGCCAGCAGCTTAGCGGGACAGGGGGCGTTTGGTGAGCAGTTCTTC.

There are a few counts of this clonotype. The chain employs TRBV6-2 or TRBV6-3 and TRBJ1-2; D may be TRBD1 (5 bases). Germline V gene data show CDR1 as MNHEY and CDR2 as SVGEGT. The V end lost 7 bases, the J end lost 9 bases, and 27 bases lay between the germline ends. CDR3 size: 16 residues. In nucleotides, the CDR3 is TGTGCCAGCACCCCTGGGGTCAGGGACCGAGACCTACGCTACACCTTC. As protein: CASTPGVRDRDLRYTF.

This sequence joins TRBV3-1 and TRBJ2-5; D uncertain. This CDR3 comprises 14 residues. Per the germline V gene, CDR1 is LGHDT and CDR2 is YNNKEL (reference sequence). Trimming pared 0 bases from V and 6 bases from J, leaving 11 bases between. CDR3 protein: CASSQEAVTKTQYF. The CDR3 DNA reads as TGTGCCAGCAGCCAAGAGGCGGTTACGAAGACCCAGTACTTC.

This chain connects TRBV10-3 to TRBJ2-7; TRBD1 agrees at 8 bases. The V segment lost 6 bases and the J segment 6 bases; nucleotides outside the gene matches: 4. Looked up from germline, CDR1 is ENHRY and CDR2 is SYGVKD. There are 12 residues in the CDR3. CDR3 sequence: CAIRLTGGEQYF. CDR3 nucleotides: TGTGCCATCAGGTTAACAGGGGGCGAGCAGTACTTC.

The chain recombines TRBV6-2 or TRBV6-3 with TRBJ2-3, with 10 bases lining up with TRBD2. This CDR3 has 16 residues. The V gene end was trimmed by 4 bases and the J gene end by 3 bases; junction bases not matched to a gene: 7. Germline V CDR1 and CDR2: MNHEY, SVGEGT. CDR3 coding DNA: TGTGCCAGCAGTTCCTTCCTAGCGGGGGAGACAGATACGCAGTATTTT. Translating it yields CASSSFLAGETDTQYF.

The chain is built from TRBV7-8 and TRBJ2-7; D is perhaps TRBD1 (5 bases). V was cut by 5 bases and J by 2 bases, with 7 bases left in between. The germline V gene has CDR1 SGHVS and CDR2 FQNEAQ. The CDR3 loop spans 12 amino acids. For the CDR3, the DNA is TGTGCCAGCAGCGGACACCCCTACGAGCAGTACTTC. As protein: CASSGHPYEQYF.

This clonotype was seen many times. V usage is TRBV4-2 and J usage is TRBJ2-5; D uncertain. Trimming took off 1 base at V and 3 bases at J, with 6 bases between the two ends. Germline V CDR1 and CDR2: LGHNA, YNFKEQ. This CDR3 contains 13 residues. The CDR3 coding sequence is TGTGCCAGCAGCCAAGGAAGGGAAGAGACCCAGTACTTC. Protein sequence: CASSQGREETQYF.

This clonotype was detected only a few times. The genes are TRBV12-3 or TRBV12-4 and TRBJ2-7; D not resolved. The V end lost 5 bases, the J end lost 7 bases, and 9 bases lay between the germline ends. The CDR3 totals 11 residues. CDR3: CASSSFREQYF. The CDR3 DNA follows: TGTGCCAGCAGTAGCTTCCGAGAGCAGTACTTC.